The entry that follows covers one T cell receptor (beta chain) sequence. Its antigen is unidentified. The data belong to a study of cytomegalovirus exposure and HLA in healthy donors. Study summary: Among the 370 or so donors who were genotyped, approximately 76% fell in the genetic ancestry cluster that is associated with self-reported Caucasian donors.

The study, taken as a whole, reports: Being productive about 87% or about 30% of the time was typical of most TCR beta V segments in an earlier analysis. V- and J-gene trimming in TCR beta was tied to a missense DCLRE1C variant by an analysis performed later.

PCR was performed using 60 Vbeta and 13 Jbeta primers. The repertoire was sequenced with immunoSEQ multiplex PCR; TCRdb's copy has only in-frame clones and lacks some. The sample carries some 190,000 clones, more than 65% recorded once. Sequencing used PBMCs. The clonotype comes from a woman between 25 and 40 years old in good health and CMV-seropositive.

The CDR3 spells CASSLDGLATSEQYF. The CDR3, as DNA: TGCGCCAGCAGCTTAGATGGCCTAGCTACGAGCGAGCAGTACTTC. V is TRBV5-1 and J is TRBJ2-7, with D possibly TRBD2 on 5 matching bases. The V gene lost 2 bases and the J gene lost 6 bases, with 18 bases spanning the gap. CDR3 length equals 15 residues. CDR1 and CDR2 from the germline V gene are SGHRS and YFSETQ.